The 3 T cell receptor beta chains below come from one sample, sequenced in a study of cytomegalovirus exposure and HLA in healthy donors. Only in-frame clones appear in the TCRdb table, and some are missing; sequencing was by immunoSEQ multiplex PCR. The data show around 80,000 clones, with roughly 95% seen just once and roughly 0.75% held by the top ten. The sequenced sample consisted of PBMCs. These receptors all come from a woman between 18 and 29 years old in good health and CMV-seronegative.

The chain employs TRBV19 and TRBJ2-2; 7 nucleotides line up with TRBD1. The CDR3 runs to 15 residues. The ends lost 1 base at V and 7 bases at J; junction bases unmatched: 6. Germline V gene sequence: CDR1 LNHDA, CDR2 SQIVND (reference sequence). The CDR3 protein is CASSIGDRDNGELFF. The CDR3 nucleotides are TGTGCCAGTAGTATAGGAGACAGGGATAACGGGGAGCTGTTTTTT.

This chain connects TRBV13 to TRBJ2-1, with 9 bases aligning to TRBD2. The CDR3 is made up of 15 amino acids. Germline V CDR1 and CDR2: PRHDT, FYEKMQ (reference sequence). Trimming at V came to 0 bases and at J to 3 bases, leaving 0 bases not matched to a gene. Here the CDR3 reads CASSLGRGGYNEQFF. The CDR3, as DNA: TGTGCCAGCAGCTTAGGGCGGGGGGGCTACAATGAGCAGTTCTTC. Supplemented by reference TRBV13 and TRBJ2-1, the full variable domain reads AAGVIQSPRHLIKEKRETATLKCYPIPRHDTVYWYQQGPGQDPQFLISFYEKMQSDKGSIPDRFSAQQFSDYHSELNMSSLELGDSALYFCASSLGRGGYNEQFFGPGTRLTVL.

The CDR3: CASSILGDWANEKLFF. The CDR3 DNA sequence: TGTGCCAGTAGTATATTGGGGGACTGGGCTAATGAAAAACTGTTTTTT. The chain joins TRBV19 to TRBJ1-4, with TRBD1 as a possible D gene (5 bases). In germline, CDR1 is LNHDA, CDR2 SQIVND (reference sequence). Trimming removed 2 bases from V and 3 bases from J, with 13 bases in between. The CDR3 spans 16 residues.